Listed here are 18 T cell receptor beta chains from one sample, sequenced in a study of fetal regulatory T cell absence and autoimmunity. Clones were sequenced by immunoSEQ multiplex PCR, and TCRdb holds only the in-frame ones, with some missing. The table lists 95,000 to 100,000 clones, approximately 79% of them singletons, with roughly 2% in the top ten. Sequencing input: pancreas tissue. Receptor source: a male donor with IPEX syndrome.

This chain joins TRBV5-6 and TRBJ2-2; D is undetermined. This CDR3 is built from 13 residues. The germline V gene encodes CDR1 SGHDT and CDR2 YYEEEE. Trimming cost V 4 bases and J 4 bases, with 8 bases left between them. CDR3 residues: CASSPASTGELFF. CDR3 nucleotides: TGTGCCAGCAGCCCGGCTAGCACCGGGGAGCTGTTTTTT.

This chain links TRBV6-5 with TRBJ2-7, with TRBD2 matching 10 bases. The ends lost 2 bases at V and 6 bases at J; junction bases unmatched: 4. The CDR3 has 14 amino acids. Germline assignment: CDR1 MNHEY and CDR2 SVGAGI. The CDR3 coding sequence is TGTGCCAGCAGTTACGAACTAGCGGGGTTCGAGCAGTACTTC. This translates into CASSYELAGFEQYF.

V usage is TRBV29-1 and J usage is TRBJ2-5; 15 bases map to TRBD2. Per germline, CDR1 SQVTM and CDR2 ANQGSEA. This CDR3 contains 16 residues. The J segment lost 0 bases and the V segment lost 5 bases, leaving 4 bases of the junction unmatched. This chain's CDR3 is CSVYGLAGGYQETQYF. DNA for the CDR3: TGCAGCGTTTACGGACTAGCGGGGGGGTACCAAGAGACCCAGTACTTC.

This chain uses TRBV11-2 with TRBJ2-3, with 11 bases identical to TRBD2. CDR1 SGHAT and CDR2 FQNNGV come from the germline V gene. J gave up 1 base and V 4 bases, and 1 base lay outside the gene matches. There are 15 residues in the CDR3. This chain's CDR3 is CASSSGLAGTDTQYF. The CDR3 DNA sequence: TGTGCCAGCAGCTCGGGACTAGCGGGCACAGATACGCAGTATTTT.

This chain links TRBV6-1 with TRBJ2-7, with D uncertain. V lost 6 bases and J lost 3, with 3 bases in between. The CDR3 spans 10 residues. Germline V gives CDR1 MNHNS, CDR2 SASEGT. The CDR3 is CASRGYEQYF. Here the CDR3 DNA reads TGTGCCAGCAGGGGCTACGAGCAGTACTTC.

The CDR3 is CASSLKNRGNTEAFF. CDR3 bases: TGTGCCAGCAGCTTGAAAAACAGGGGTAACACTGAAGCTTTCTTT. The rearrangement joins TRBV5-4 to TRBJ1-1; 7 positions match TRBD1. V trimming: 1 base; J trimming: 2 bases; junction bases outside the gene matches: 5. Germline CDR1 is SGHNT and CDR2 is YYREEE (reference sequence). CDR3 length equals 15 residues.

V is TRBV5-1 and J is TRBJ1-5; a possible D gene is TRBD1 (5 bases). V was shortened by 5 bases and J by 2 bases, with 11 bases between the two germline ends. Germline V gene data show CDR1 as SGHRS and CDR2 as YFSETQ. CDR3 length: 14 residues. The CDR3 nucleotides are TGCGCCAGCAGTACTGGGGGTGGCAATCAGCCCCAGCATTTT. It is translated as CASSTGGGNQPQHF.

The J gene is TRBJ2-7, the V gene TRBV19, with 10 bases identical to TRBD1. The V and J ends lost 3 bases and 4 bases, in that order; junction bases with no gene match: 3. CDR1 is LNHDA, CDR2 SQIVND, per germline (reference sequence). The CDR3 is 14 residues long. CDR3 in amino acids: CASSMGDRGYEQYF. In DNA form, the CDR3 reads TGTGCCAGTAGTATGGGGGACAGGGGATACGAGCAGTACTTC. The full variable domain, with the rest looked up from reference TRBV19 and TRBJ2-7, is DGGITQSPKYLFRKEGQNVTLSCEQNLNHDAMYWYRQDPGQGLRLIYYSQIVNDFQKGDIAEGYSVSREKKESFPLTVTSAQKNPTAFYLCASSMGDRGYEQYFGPGTRLTVT.

The chain employs TRBV5-4 and TRBJ2-7; D possibly corresponds to TRBD1 (6 bases). With 4 bases removed from V and 2 bases from J, the gap between germline ends came to 10 bases. Germline lookup yields CDR1 SGHNT and CDR2 YYREEE (reference sequence). This CDR3 has 13 residues. CDR3 amino acids: CASSLGDTYEQYF. CDR3 in DNA: TGTGCCAGCAGCCTCGGGGACACCTACGAGCAGTACTTC.

The chain has TRBV12-1 and TRBJ2-7; the table names TRBD2, a call not compared with the DNA. TRBV12-1 is a pseudogene. The length of the CDR3 is 16 residues. The CDR3 coding sequence is TGTGCCAGCAGCTTCGAAACCGGGATTACGGTTTCCGAGCAGTACTTC. Its protein is CASSFETGITVSEQYF.

The gene calls are TRBV5-1 and TRBJ2-7; 11 nucleotides agree with TRBD2. The CDR3 has 15 amino acids. V gave up 7 bases and J gave up 4 bases; unmatched junction bases: 10. Germline CDR1 is SGHRS and CDR2 is YFSETQ. CDR3 region: CASHPTGLAVYEQYF. The CDR3, as DNA: TGCGCCAGCCACCCAACGGGACTAGCGGTGTACGAGCAGTACTTC.

By frequency in the sample, this clone is medium-sized (0.01 to 0.1%). The chain combines TRBV10-3 with TRBJ2-2; 13 bases fit TRBD2. V lost 4 bases to trimming and J lost 4 bases; unmatched junction nucleotides: 6. CDR3 length: 17 amino acids. In germline, CDR1 is ENHRY, CDR2 SYGVKD. This CDR3 is CAISVLAGGPATGELFF. The CDR3 region has the DNA TGTGCCATCAGTGTACTAGCGGGAGGGCCGGCCACCGGGGAGCTGTTTTTT.

The chain carries TRBV19 and TRBJ2-7, with 8 positions matching TRBD2. There are 15 residues in the CDR3. Germline CDR1 LNHDA, CDR2 SQIVND (reference sequence). Germline trimming cut 3 bases from V and 3 bases from J; bases unmatched to any gene: 7. DNA of the CDR3: TGTGCCAGTAGTATCACACTAGCGGCACTCTACGAGCAGTACTTC. Residues: CASSITLAALYEQYF.

A word on this clone: One junction end disagrees with the germline gene, perhaps due to a read error. The rearrangement joins TRBV7-9 to TRBJ2-3; 10 bases line up with TRBD2. Germline values: CDR1 SEHNR, CDR2 FQNEAQ (reference sequence). There are 14 residues in the CDR3. The CDR3 DNA reads as TGTGCCAGCAGCTTAGTAGCGGGGGGCCGGTTTATGATTTTT. It specifies CASSLVAGGRFMIF.

The rearrangement uses TRBV10-3 and TRBJ1-2, with a tentative D call TRBD1 (5 bases). This CDR3 is built from 11 residues. Trimming shortened V by 4 bases and J by 6 bases, and 6 bases separated the two germline ends. The V gene's germline CDR1 is ENHRY and CDR2 SYGVKD. The chain's CDR3 is CAISGQNGYTF. DNA for the CDR3: TGTGCCATCAGTGGACAGAATGGCTACACCTTC.

The genes are TRBV4-2 and TRBJ1-2, with TRBD1 identical over 7 bases. This CDR3 region has 17 residues. Trimming cost V 2 bases and J 3 bases; bases outside gene matches: 12. The germline V gene has CDR1 LGHNA and CDR2 YNFKEQ. The CDR3 here is CASSQTLPDREDYGYTF. The CDR3 DNA sequence: TGTGCCAGCAGCCAAACCCTACCCGACAGGGAGGACTATGGCTACACCTTC.

Of note for this clone: This sample also contains other DNA sequences that code for the same CDR3. The chain couples TRBV5-1 to TRBJ2-3; D is uncertain. CDR3 size: 11 residues. The germline V gene has CDR1 SGHRS and CDR2 YFSETQ. V was pared by 0 bases and J by 4 bases, with 0 bases between. The CDR3 region is CASSLADTQYF. CDR3 sequence (DNA): TGCGCCAGCAGCTTGGCAGATACGCAGTATTTT.

This chain links TRBV5-5 with TRBJ1-2; unclear D gene. V shed 4 bases and J shed 2 bases, with 9 bases lying between them. Per germline, CDR1 SGHKS and CDR2 YYEKEE (reference sequence). This CDR3 has 13 residues. As DNA, the CDR3 is TGTGCCAGCAGCCAAGCACTGAACTATGGCTACACCTTC. This translates into CASSQALNYGYTF.